This T cell receptor (beta chain) was identified in a study of CD8+ T cells in alopecia areata. A remark on this clone: The sample carries other DNA sequences with the same CDR3.

Treatment denoted: oral pan-JAK inhibitor, 5-10 mg twice daily. V was cut by 0 bases and J by 6 bases, with 11 bases left in between. Per the germline V gene, CDR1 is GTSNPN and CDR2 is SVGIG (reference sequence). This CDR3 has 13 residues. RNA was isolated and reverse transcribed to cDNA, the sequencing template. Libraries were prepared by immunoSEQ multiplex PCR; TCRdb keeps only in-frame clonotypes and omits some of them. Here the sample spans fewer than 200,000 clones, roughly 64% being singletons. The J gene is TRBJ1-2, the V gene TRBV30; perhaps TRBD1 as D (6 bases). The clonotype comes from a human donor with alopecia areata. The sequenced sample was CD8+ T cells sorted from blood, obtained at week 24, from a patient treated with tofacitinib. As DNA, the CDR3 is TGTGCCTGGAGTGTAGGGGGGTTAGATGGCTACACCTTC. Translating it yields CAWSVGGLDGYTF.